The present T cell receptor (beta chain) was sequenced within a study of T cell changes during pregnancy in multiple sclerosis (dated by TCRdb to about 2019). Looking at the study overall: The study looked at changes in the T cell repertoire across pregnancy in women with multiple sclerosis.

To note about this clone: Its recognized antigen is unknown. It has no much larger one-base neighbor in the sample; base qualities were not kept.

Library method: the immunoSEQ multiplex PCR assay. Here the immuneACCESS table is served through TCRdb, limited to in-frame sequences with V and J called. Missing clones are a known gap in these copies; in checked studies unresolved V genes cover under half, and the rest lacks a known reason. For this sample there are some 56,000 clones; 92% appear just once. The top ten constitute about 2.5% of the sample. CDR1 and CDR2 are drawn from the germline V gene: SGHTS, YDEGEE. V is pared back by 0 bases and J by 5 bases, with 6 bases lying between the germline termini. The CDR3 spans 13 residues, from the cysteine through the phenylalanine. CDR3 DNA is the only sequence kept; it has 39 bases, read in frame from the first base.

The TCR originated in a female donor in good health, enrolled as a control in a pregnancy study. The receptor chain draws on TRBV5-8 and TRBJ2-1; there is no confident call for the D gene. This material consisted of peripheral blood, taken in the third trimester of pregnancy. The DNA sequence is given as TGTGCCAGCAGCTTGGTTGGAGACAATGAGCAGTTCTTC. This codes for CASSLVGDNEQFF. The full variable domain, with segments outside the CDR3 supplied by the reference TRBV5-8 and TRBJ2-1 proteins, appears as EAGVTQSPTHLIKTRGQQATLRCSPISGHTSVYWYQQALGLGLQFLLWYDEGEERNRGNFPPRFSGRQFPNYSSELNVNALELEDSALYLCASSLVGDNEQFFGPGTRLTVL.